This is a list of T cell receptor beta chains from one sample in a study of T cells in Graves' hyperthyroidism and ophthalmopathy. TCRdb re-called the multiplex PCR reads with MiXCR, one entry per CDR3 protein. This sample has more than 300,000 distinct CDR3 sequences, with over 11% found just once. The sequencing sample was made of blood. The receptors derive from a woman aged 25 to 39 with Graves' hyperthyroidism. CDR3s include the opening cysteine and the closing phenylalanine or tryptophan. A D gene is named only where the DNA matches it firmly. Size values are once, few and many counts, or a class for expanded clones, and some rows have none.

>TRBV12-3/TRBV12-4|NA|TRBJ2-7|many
TGTGCCAGCAGTCACTCCGGAGGCTCCTACGAGCAGTACTTC
CASSHSGGSYEQYF
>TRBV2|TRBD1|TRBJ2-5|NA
TGTGCCAACAATATGGGACAGCAAGAGACCCAGTACTTC
CANNMGQQETQYF
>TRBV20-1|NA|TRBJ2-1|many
TGCAGTGCTTCAGGGGCACGACCGAGCTACAATGAGCAGTTCTTC
CSASGARPSYNEQFF
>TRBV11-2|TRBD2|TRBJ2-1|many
TGTGCCAGCAGCTGGACTAGAGTGGGTGAGCAGTTCTTC
CASSWTRVGEQFF
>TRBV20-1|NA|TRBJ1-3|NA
TGCAGTGCCGCAACAGTGGACTCTGGAAACACCATATATTTT
CSAATVDSGNTIYF
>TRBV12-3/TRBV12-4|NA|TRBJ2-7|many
TGTGCCAGCTTTTTCTACAGGGGAGCGGGGTACGAGCAGTACTTC
CASFFYRGAGYEQYF
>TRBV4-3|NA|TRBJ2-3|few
TGCGCCAGCAGCCAAGCGCTTACCACAGATACGCAGTATTTT
CASSQALTTDTQYF
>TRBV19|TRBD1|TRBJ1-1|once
TGTGCCACCAACCGGGACAGGGGACTGAACACTGAAGCTTTCTTT
CATNRDRGLNTEAFF
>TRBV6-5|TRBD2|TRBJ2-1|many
TGTGCCAGCAGTTACTCGGTAGCGGGAGGGGGACACAATGAGCAGTTCTTC
CASSYSVAGGGHNEQFF
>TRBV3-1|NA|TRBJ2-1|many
TGTGCCAGCAGCCCAGGATCTAGCAATGAGCAGTTCTTC
CASSPGSSNEQFF
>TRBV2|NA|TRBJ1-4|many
TGTGCCAGCAGTGAAGCGTCGGGGTCTTATGAAAAACTGTTTTTT
CASSEASGSYEKLFF
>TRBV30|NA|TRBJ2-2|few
TGTGCCTGGAGTAAGCCCGCTGGCACCGGGGAGCTGTTTTTT
CAWSKPAGTGELFF
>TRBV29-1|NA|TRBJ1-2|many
TGCAGCGTTGAAGGGTTTACACAGGGCCTCTATGGCTACACCTTC
CSVEGFTQGLYGYTF
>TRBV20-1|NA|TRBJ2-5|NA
TGCAGTGTCGGGACATTCCAAGAGACCCAGTACTTC
CSVGTFQETQYF
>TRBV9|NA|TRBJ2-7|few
TGTGCCAGCAGCGTAGGAGGGAGCACTTACGAGCAGTACTTC
CASSVGGSTYEQYF
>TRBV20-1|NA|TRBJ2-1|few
TGCAGTGCTTATCCCATCGTGGGTCCCTACAATGAGCAGTTCTTC
CSAYPIVGPYNEQFF
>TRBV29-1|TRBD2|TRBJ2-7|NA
TGCAGCGTAATAGCGGGAGCCTCCTACGAGCAGTACTTC
CSVIAGASYEQYF
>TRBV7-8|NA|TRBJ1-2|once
TGTGCCAGCAGCAGGGGACAACTCAAAACCTATGGCTACACCTTC
CASSRGQLKTYGYTF
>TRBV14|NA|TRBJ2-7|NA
TGTGCCAGCAGCCAAGGACCTAGTGGCAGGGTCTCCTACGAGCAGTACTTC
CASSQGPSGRVSYEQYF
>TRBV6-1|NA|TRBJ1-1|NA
TGTGCCAGCAGCCCTCCACTGGGCACTGAAGCTTTCTTT
CASSPPLGTEAFF
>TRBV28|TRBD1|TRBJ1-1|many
TGTGCCAGCAGTTTCAGGGGGCGCACCACTGAAGCTTTCTTT
CASSFRGRTTEAFF
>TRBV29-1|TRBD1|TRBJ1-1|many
TGCAGCGCCGAGCAGGGGGTGAACACTGAAGCTTTCTTT
CSAEQGVNTEAFF
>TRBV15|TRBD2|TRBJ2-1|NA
TGTGCCACCAGCCCCCGGGGGACTAGCGGCAATGAGCAGTTCTTC
CATSPRGTSGNEQFF
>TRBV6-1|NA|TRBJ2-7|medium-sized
TGTGCCAGCATCCTCCAGGGGGGGAACTTCTACGAGCAGTACTTC
CASILQGGNFYEQYF
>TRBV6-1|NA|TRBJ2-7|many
TGTGCCAGCAGCCACGCAAGGGGCCTCTCCTACGAGCAGTACTTC
CASSHARGLSYEQYF
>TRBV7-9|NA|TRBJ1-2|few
TGTGCCAGCAGCTTAACTCTGTATGGCTACACCTTC
CASSLTLYGYTF
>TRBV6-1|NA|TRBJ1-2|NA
TGTGCCAGCAGCCGGTCAGTCACTAACTATGGCTACACCTTC
CASSRSVTNYGYTF
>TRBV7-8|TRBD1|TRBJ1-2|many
TGTGCCAGCAGCTCGACAGGGGGTCGATATGGCTACACCTTC
CASSSTGGRYGYTF
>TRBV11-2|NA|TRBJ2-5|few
TGTGCCAGCAGCTTAGATTTCGGGCGGGGCCAAGAGACCCAGTACTTC
CASSLDFGRGQETQYF
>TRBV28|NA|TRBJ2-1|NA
TGTGCCAGCACTTCATATTCATGGGGAAGCTCCTACAATGAGCAGTTCTTC
CASTSYSWGSSYNEQFF
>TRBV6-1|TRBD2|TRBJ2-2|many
TGTGCCAGCAGTCCCGATTGGACTAGTTTCAACGGGGAGCTGTTTTTT
CASSPDWTSFNGELFF
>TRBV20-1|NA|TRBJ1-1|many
TGCAGTGCTAGTTTGACAGCGATAAGTGAAGCTTTCTTT
CSASLTAISEAFF
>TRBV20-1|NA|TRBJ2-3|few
TGCAGTGCTAGACAGGCTAGCACAGATACGCAGTATTTT
CSARQASTDTQYF
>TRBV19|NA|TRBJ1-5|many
TGTGCCAGTAGTCGACTCGGACGGCAGAATAGCAATCAGCCCCAGCATTTT
CASSRLGRQNSNQPQHF
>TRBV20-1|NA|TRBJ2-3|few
TGCAGTGCCCCTGGGGAGTTTAGCACAGATACGCAGTATTTT
CSAPGEFSTDTQYF
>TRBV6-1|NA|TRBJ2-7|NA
TGTGCCAGCGGCGTTAGCCACAGCTCCTACGAGCAGTACTTC
CASGVSHSSYEQYF
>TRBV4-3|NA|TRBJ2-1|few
TGCGCCAGCAGCCAAGATGGGCTGGAATCCTACAATGAGCAGTTCTTC
CASSQDGLESYNEQFF
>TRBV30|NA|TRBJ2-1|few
TGTGCCTGGAGTGTAGCGAGCTCCTACAATGAGCAGTTCTTC
CAWSVASSYNEQFF
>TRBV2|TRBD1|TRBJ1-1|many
TGTGCCAGCAGGGGGACAGGGGACACTGAAGCTTTCTTT
CASRGTGDTEAFF
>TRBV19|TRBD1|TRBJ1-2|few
TGTGCCAGTCTACAGGGGGCCTCAGGCTACACCTTC
CASLQGASGYTF
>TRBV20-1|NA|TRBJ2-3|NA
TGCAGTGCTAGAGAGACGGCCCCCGATACGCAGTATTTT
CSARETAPDTQYF
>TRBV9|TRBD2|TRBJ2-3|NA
TGTGCCAGCAGCCCCCGGGGCGGGAGTGGCACAGATACGCAGTATTTT
CASSPRGGSGTDTQYF
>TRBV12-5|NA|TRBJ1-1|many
TGTGCTAGTGGTTTGGTATCGGTGGGGCTCGGAGGAGCTTTCTTT
CASGLVSVGLGGAFF
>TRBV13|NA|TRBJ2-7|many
TGTGCCAGCAGCTTAGGCCGACAGCTCTCCTACGAGCAGTACTTC
CASSLGRQLSYEQYF
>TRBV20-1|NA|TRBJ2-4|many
TGCAGTGCTAGAGTCGGCGGGCAGTGGGACGTGTTTGAGTACTTC
CSARVGGQWDVFEYF
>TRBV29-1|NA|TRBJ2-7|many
TGCAGCGTTATATCTAGGTACAGGGCGGACTACGAGCAGTACTTC
CSVISRYRADYEQYF
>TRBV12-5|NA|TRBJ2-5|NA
TGTGCTAGTCGTCAAGAGGGACAAGAGACCCAGTACTTC
CASRQEGQETQYF
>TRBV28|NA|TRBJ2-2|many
TGTGCCAGCAGGATTAGCGGTAACACCGGGGAGCTGTTTTTT
CASRISGNTGELFF
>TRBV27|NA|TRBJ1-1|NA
TGTGCCAGCAGTTTGGAGGGGGGAGGGAACACTGAAGCTTTCTTT
CASSLEGGGNTEAFF
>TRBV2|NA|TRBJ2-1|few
TGTGCCAGCAGCCGGGACTTTACGGTTGATGAGCAGTTCTTC
CASSRDFTVDEQFF
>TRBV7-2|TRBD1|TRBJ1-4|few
TGTGCCAGCAGCTTAGCGGGAGGGGGCGCCGCTGAAAAACTGTTTTTT
CASSLAGGGAAEKLFF
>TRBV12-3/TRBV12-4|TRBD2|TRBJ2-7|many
TGTGCCAGCAGTCGTTTAGCGGGGTCCTACGAGCAGTACTTC
CASSRLAGSYEQYF
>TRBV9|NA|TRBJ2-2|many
TGTGCCAGCAGCGTAGAGTCAATAGGCAGGGTCACCGGGGAGCTGTTTTTT
CASSVESIGRVTGELFF